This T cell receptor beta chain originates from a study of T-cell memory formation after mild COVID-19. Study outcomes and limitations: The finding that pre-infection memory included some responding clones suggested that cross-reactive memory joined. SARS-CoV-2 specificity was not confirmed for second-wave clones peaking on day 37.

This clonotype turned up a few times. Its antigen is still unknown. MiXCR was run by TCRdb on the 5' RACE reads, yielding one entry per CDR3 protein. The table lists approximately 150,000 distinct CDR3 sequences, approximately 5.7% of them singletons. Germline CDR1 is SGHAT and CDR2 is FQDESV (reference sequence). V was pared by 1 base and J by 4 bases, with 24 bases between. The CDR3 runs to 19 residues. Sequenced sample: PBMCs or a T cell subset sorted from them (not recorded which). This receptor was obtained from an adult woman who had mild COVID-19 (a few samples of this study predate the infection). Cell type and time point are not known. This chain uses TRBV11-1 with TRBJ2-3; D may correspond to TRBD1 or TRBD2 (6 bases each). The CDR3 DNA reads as TGTGCCAGCAGCTTAGTCCCCCCCGGAGGGGGGAAGTTGGCAGATACGCAGTATTTT. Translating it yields CASSLVPPGGGKLADTQYF.